These T cell receptor beta chains were read from a single sample in a study of shared clonotypes between healthy human individuals. Sequenced by immunoSEQ multiplex PCR; TCRdb stores in-frame clones only, minus some. The data show some 2,000,000 clones, about 95% seen once. Input material: naive CD8+ T cells sorted from blood. These receptors originate from a man between 18 and 35 years old in good health. Both conserved end residues are trimmed from each CDR3.

v_call	j_call	cdr3_aa
TRBV10-1	TRBJ2-7	ASSEGLAGAREQY
TRBV7-6	TRBJ2-2	ASSFVVGANTGELF
TRBV4-1	TRBJ2-7	ASSQFRDRGLSSYEQY
TRBV29-1	TRBJ2-1	SVAVTGPGSEQF
TRBV6-1	TRBJ1-2	ASSEYRGFYGYT
TRBV18	TRBJ2-7	ASSPGFGGFYEQY
TRBV5-5	TRBJ2-7	ASSLAGAAVPVEQY
TRBV5-4	TRBJ2-7	ASSLVGTSGSEQY
TRBV18	NA	ASSSTGTSYEQY
TRBV7-9	TRBJ2-5	ASSSPPGLAGGPWGTQY
TRBV5-1	TRBJ2-7	ASSGPSGSINEQY
TRBV16	TRBJ1-2	ASSQSMGGAEYGYT
TRBV21-1	TRBJ1-2	ASRGTGEIYGYT
TRBV15	TRBJ2-7	ATSRDAPEYYEQY
TRBV2	TRBJ2-2	ASGESTGELF
TRBV28	TRBJ2-3	ASSLTGTDTDTQY
TRBV27	TRBJ2-3	ASSLGLSTDTQY
TRBV16	TRBJ1-1	ASSPSNTEAF
TRBV9	TRBJ2-7	ASSVGGTSGYEQY
TRBV28	TRBJ2-2	ASSYRGTGELF
TRBV4-3	TRBJ1-1	ASSQDTGGATEAF
TRBV5-4	TRBJ2-5	ASSLTGQGVYQETQY
TRBV9	TRBJ2-2	ASSVGGTNTGELF
TRBV13	TRBJ2-7	ASSSEGLAGRNEQY